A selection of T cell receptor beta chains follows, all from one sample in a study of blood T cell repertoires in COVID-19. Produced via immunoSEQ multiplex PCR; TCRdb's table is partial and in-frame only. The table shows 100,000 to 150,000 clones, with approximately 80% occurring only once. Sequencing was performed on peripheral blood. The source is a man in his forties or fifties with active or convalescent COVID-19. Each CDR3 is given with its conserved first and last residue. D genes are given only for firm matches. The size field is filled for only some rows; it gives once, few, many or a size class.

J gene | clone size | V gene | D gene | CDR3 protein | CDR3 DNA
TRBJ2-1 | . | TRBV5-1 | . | CASSLGRTVSSYNEQFF | TGCGCCAGCAGCTTGGGTCGTACGGTGAGCTCCTACAATGAGCAGTTCTTC
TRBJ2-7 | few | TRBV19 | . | CASSIIRDTRYEQYF | TGTGCCAGTAGTATAATCCGGGACACCCGATACGAGCAGTACTTC
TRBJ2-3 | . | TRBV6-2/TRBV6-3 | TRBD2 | CASSSISGTDTQYF | TGTGCCAGCAGTTCAATTAGCGGGACAGATACGCAGTATTTT
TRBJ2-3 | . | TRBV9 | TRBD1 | CASSDLQGFTDTQYF | TGTGCCAGCAGCGACCTACAGGGGTTCACAGATACGCAGTATTTT
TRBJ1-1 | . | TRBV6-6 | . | CASSTGPGTEAFF | TGTGCCAGCAGTACCGGTCCGGGCACTGAAGCTTTCTTT
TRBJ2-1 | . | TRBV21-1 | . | CASSPGLRSSYNEQFF | TGTGCCAGCAGCCCGGGACTCCGAAGCTCCTACAATGAGCAGTTCTTC
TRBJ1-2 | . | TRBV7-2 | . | CASSLVGVGGYTF | TGTGCCAGCAGCTTAGTAGGGGTCGGTGGCTACACCTTC
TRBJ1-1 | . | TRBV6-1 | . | CASSETAMNTEAFF | TGTGCCAGCAGTGAAACAGCCATGAACACTGAAGCTTTCTTT
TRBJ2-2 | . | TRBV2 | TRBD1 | CASTVQGAGGELFF | TGTGCCAGCACGGTCCAGGGGGCGGGCGGGGAGCTGTTTTTT
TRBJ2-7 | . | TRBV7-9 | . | CASSSLTSEQYF | TGTGCCAGCAGCTCCTTAACTAGCGAGCAGTACTTC
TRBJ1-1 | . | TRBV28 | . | CASSLVLENTEAFF | TGTGCCAGCAGTTTGGTCCTAGAGAACACTGAAGCTTTCTTT
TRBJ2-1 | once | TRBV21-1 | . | CASSTGTDYNEQFF | TGTGCCAGCAGCACCGGGACAGACTACAATGAGCAGTTCTTC
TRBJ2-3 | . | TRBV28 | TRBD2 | CASSVSVGGRVRDTQYF | TGTGCCAGCAGCGTCTCGGTGGGCGGGAGAGTAAGAGATACGCAGTATTTT
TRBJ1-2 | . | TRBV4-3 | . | CASKSGSSGYTF | TGCGCCAGCAAGTCGGGGAGCTCTGGCTACACCTTC
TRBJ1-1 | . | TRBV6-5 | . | CASSRNTEAFF | TGTGCCAGCAGCCGGAACACTGAAGCTTTCTTT
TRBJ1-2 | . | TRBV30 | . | CASTRLGGYTF | TGTGCCTCTACCAGGCTGGGTGGCTACACCTTC
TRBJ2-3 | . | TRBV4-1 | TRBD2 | CASSQSIFRLAGGTDTQYF | TGCGCCAGCAGCCAATCGATTTTTAGACTAGCGGGAGGCACAGATACGCAGTATTTT
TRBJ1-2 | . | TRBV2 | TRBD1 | CASRADRVYYGYTF | TGTGCCAGCAGGGCCGACAGGGTATACTATGGCTACACCTTC
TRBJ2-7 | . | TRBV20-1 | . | CSAGPGIEQYF | TGCAGTGCCGGGCCCGGGATCGAGCAGTACTTC
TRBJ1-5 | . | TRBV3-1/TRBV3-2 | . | CASSQDYTVLQPQHF | TGTGCCAGCAGCCAAGATTATACGGTTCTACAGCCCCAGCATTTT
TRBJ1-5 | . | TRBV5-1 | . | CASSLSGAQGSNQPQHF | TGCGCCAGCAGCTTGTCTGGGGCTCAGGGTAGCAATCAGCCCCAGCATTTT
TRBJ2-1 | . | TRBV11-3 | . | CASSLGSYNEQFF | TGTGCCAGCAGCTTAGGGAGCTACAATGAGCAGTTCTTC
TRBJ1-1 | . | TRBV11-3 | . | CASSPRRGASEAFF | TGTGCCAGCAGCCCCCGGCGGGGGGCCTCGGAAGCTTTCTTT